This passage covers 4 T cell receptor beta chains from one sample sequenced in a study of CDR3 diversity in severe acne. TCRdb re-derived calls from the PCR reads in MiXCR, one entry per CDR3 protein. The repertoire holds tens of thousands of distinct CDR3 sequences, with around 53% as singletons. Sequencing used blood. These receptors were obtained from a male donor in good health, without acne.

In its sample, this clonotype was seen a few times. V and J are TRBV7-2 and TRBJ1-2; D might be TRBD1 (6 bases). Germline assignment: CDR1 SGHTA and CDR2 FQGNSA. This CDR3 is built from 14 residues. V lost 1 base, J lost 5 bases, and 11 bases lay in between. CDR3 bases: TGTGCCAGCAGCTTAGACGGACAGCCATATGGCTACACCTTC. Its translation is CASSLDGQPYGYTF.

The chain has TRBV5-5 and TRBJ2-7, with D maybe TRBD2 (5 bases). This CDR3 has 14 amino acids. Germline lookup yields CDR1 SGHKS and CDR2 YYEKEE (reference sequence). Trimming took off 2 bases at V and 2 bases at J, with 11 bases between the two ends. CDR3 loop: CASSFSSGTYEQYF. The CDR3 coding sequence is TGTGCCAGCAGCTTCAGTTCGGGGACCTACGAGCAGTACTTC. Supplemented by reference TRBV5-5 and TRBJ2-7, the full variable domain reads DAGVTQSPTHLIKTRGQQVTLRCSPISGHKSVSWYQQVLGQGPQFIFQYYEKEERGRGNFPDRFSARQFPNYSSELNVNALLLGDSALYLCASSFSSGTYEQYFGPGTRLTVT.

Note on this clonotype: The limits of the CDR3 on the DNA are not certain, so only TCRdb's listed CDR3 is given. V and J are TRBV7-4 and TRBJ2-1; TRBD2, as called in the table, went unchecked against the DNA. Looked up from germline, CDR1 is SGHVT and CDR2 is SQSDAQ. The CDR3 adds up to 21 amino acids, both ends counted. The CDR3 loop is CASSFYICSASPAGIYNEQFF.

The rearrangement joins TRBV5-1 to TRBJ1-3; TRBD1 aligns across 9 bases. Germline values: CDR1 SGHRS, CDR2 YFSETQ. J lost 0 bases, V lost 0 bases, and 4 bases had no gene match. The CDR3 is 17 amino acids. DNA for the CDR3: TGCGCCAGCAGCTTGGAACAGGGGGCATACTCTGGAAACACCATATATTTT. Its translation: CASSLEQGAYSGNTIYF.